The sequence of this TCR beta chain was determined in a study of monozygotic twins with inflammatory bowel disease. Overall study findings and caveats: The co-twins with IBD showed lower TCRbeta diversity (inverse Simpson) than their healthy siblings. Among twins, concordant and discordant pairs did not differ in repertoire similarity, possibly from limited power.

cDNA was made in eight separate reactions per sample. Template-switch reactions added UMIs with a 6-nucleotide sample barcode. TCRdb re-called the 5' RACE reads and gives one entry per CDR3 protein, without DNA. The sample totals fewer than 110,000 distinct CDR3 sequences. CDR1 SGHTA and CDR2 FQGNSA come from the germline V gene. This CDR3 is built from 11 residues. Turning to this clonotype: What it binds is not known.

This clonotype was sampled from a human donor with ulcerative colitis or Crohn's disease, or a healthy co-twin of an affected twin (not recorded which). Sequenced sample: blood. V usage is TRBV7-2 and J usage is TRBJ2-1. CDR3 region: CASSVYNEQFF.